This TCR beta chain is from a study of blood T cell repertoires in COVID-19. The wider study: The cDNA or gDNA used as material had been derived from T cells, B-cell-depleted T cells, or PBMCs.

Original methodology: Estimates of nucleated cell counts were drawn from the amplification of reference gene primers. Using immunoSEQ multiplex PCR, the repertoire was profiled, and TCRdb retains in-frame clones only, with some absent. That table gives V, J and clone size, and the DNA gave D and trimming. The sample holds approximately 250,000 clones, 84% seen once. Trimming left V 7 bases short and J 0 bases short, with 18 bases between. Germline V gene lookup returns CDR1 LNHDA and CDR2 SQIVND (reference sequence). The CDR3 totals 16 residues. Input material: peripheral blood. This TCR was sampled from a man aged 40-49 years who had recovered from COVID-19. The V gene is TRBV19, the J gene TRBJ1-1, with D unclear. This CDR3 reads CASTPGSLRLNTEAFF. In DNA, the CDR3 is TGTGCCAGTACCCCTGGGAGCCTCAGACTGAACACTGAAGCTTTCTTT.